This record concerns one T cell receptor beta chain sequence. The data originate from a study of blood T cell repertoires in COVID-19. The germline CDR1 and CDR2 sequences are SGHDN and FVKESK. There are 12 residues in the CDR3. Between the trimmed V and J ends, which lost 4 bases and 5 bases, there was a span of 8 bases. TCRdb's copy holds only in-frame clones and misses some; the assay was immunoSEQ multiplex PCR. The table records just over 250,000 clones, around 84% of them present only once. The receptor's source is a man under 40 with acute COVID-19. The genes are TRBV14 and TRBJ1-2; D unresolved. The specimen sequenced was PBMCs or T cells enriched from blood (not recorded which). Here the CDR3 reads CASSPGSYGYTF. CDR3 nucleotides: TGTGCCAGCAGCCCGGGATCGTATGGCTACACCTTC.